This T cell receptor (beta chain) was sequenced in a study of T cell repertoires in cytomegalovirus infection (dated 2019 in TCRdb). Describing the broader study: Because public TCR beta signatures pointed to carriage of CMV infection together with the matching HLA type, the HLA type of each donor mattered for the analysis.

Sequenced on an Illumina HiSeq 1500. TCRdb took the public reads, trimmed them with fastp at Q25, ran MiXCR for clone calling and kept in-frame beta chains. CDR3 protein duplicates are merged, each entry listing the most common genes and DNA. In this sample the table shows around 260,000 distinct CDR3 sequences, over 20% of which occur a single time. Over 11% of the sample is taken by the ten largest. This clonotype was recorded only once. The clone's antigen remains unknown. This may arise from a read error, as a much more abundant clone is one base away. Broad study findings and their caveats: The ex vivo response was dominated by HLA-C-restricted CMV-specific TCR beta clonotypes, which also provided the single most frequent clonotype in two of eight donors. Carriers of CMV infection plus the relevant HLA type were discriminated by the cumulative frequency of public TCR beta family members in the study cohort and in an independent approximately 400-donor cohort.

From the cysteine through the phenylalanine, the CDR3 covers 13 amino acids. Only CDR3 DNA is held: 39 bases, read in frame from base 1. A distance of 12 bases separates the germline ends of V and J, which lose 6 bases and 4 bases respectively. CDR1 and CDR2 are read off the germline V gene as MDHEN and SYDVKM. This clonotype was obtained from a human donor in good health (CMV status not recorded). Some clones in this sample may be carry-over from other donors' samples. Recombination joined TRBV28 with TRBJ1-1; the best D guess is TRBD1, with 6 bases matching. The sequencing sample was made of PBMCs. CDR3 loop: CASRSGVSTEAFF. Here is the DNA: TGTGCCAGCAGATCAGGGGTGAGCACTGAAGCTTTCTTT.